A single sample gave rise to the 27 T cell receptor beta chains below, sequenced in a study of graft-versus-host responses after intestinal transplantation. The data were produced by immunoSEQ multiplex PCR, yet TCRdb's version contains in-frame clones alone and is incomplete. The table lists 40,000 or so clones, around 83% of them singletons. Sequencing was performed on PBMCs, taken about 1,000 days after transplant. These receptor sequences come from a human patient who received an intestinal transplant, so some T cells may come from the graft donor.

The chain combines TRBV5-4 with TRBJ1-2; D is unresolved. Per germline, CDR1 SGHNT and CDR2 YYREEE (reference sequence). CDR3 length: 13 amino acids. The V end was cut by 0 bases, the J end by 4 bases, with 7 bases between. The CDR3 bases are TGTGCCAGCAGCTTGGGGCAGTTCTATGGCTACACCTTC. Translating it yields CASSLGQFYGYTF.

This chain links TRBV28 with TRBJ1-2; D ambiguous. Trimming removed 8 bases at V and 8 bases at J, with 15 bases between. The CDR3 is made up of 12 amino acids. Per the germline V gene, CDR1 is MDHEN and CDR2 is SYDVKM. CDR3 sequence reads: CASRRAPRGYTF. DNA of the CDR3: TGTGCCAGCCGGCGGGCCCCACGGGGCTACACCTTC.

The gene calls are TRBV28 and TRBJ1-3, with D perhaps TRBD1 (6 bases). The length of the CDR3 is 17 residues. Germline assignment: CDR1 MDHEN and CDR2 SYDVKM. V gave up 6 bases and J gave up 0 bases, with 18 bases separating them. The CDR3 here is CASSQYWDTNSGNTIYF. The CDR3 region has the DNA TGTGCCAGCAGCCAATATTGGGACACTAACTCTGGAAACACCATATATTTT.

CDR3: CASSLYMAGNKANIQYF. DNA of the CDR3: TGTGCCAGCAGTTTATATATGGCCGGCAACAAGGCCAACATTCAGTACTTC. The V and J genes are TRBV28 and TRBJ2-4, with D unresolved. The CDR3 runs 17 residues. V lost 1 base to trimming and J lost 7 bases, with 20 bases between them. CDR1 is MDHEN, CDR2 SYDVKM, per germline.

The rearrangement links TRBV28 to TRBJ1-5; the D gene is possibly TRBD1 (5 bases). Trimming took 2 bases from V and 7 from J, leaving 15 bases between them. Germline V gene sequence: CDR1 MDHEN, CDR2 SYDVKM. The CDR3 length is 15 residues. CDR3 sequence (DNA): TGTGCCAGCAGTTTAAGGTGGGCCGGGGGGCAGCCCCAGCATTTT. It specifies CASSLRWAGGQPQHF. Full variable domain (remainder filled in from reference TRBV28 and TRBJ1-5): DVKVTQSSRYLVKRTGEKVFLECVQDMDHENMFWYRQDPGLGLRLIYFSYDVKMKEKGDIPEGYSVSREKKERFSLILESASTNQTSMYLCASSLRWAGGQPQHFGDGTRLSIL.

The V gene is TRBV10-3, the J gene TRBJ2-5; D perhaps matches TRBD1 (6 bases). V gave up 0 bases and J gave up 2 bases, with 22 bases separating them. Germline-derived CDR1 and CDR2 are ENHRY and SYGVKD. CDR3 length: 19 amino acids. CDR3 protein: CAISESPLLTGKGQETQYF. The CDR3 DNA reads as TGTGCCATCAGTGAGTCCCCCCTCCTGACAGGAAAGGGGCAAGAGACCCAGTACTTC.

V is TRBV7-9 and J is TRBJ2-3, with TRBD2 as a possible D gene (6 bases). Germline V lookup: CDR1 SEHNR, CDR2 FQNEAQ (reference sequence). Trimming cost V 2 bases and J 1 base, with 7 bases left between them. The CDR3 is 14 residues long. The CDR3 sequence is CASSLTGGTDTQYF. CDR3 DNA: TGTGCCAGCAGCTTAACGGGGGGCACAGATACGCAGTATTTT.

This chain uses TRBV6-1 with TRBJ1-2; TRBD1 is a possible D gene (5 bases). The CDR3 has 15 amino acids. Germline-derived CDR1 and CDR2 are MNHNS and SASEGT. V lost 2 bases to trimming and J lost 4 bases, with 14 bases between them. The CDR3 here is CASSESPGVGYGYTF. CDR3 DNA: TGTGCCAGCAGTGAATCCCCGGGGGTGGGCTATGGCTACACCTTC.

The chain's CDR3 is CASSESSGGTGELFF. The CDR3 nucleotides are TGTGCCAGCAGTGAATCCTCGGGCGGCACCGGGGAGCTGTTTTTT. The chain recombines TRBV6-4 with TRBJ2-2; D is undetermined. The germline CDR1 and CDR2 sequences are MRHNA and SNTAGT. Trimming took off 3 bases at V and 4 bases at J, with 12 bases between the two ends. CDR3 length: 15 residues.

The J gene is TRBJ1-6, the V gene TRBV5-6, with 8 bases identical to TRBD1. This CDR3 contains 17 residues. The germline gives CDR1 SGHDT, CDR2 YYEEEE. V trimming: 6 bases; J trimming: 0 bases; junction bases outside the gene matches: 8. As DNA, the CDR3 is TGTGCCAGCATGGACAGGGAGAACCCCTCCTATAATTCACCCCTCCACTTT. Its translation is CASMDRENPSYNSPLHF.

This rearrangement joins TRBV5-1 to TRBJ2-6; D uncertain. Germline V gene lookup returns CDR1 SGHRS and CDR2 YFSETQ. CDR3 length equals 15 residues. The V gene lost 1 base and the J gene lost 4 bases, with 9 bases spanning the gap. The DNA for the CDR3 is TGCGCCAGCAGCTTGAGGGCATCAGGGGCCAACGTCCTGACTTTC. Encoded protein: CASSLRASGANVLTF.

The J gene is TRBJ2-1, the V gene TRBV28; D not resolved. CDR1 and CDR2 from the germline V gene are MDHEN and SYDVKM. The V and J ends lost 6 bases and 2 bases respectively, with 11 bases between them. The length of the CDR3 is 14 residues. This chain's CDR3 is CASRHDRAYNEQFF. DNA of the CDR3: TGTGCCAGCAGGCACGACCGCGCCTACAATGAGCAGTTCTTC.

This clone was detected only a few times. CDR3 sequence reads: CASSLVRGNEQFF. As DNA, the CDR3 is TGTGCCAGCAGCTTAGTCCGTGGTAATGAGCAGTTCTTC. The V call is TRBV7-3, the J call TRBJ2-1; D not certain. There are 13 residues in the CDR3. CDR1 and CDR2 from the germline V gene are SGHTA and FQGTGA. V was cut by 2 bases and J by 7 bases, with 9 bases left in between.

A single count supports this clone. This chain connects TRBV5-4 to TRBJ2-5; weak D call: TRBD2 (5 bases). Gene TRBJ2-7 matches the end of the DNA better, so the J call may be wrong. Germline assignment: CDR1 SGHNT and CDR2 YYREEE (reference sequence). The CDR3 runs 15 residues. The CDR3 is CASSLSGGSLTEQYF. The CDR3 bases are TGTGCCAGCAGCTTGAGTGGCGGGTCCCTTACCGAGCAGTACTTC.

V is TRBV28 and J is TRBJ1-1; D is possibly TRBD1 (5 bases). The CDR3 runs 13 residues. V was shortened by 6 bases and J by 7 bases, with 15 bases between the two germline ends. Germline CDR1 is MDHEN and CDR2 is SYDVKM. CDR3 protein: CASRPGTQSEAFF. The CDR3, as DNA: TGTGCCAGCAGACCCGGGACTCAAAGTGAAGCTTTCTTT.

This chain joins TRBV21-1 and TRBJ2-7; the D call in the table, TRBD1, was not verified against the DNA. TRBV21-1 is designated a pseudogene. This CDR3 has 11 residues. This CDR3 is CASSINYEQYF. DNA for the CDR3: TGTGCCAGCAGCATCAACTACGAGCAGTACTTC.

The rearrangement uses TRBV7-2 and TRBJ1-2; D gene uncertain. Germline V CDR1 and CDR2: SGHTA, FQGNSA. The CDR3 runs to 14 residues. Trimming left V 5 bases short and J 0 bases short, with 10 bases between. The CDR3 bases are TGTGCCAGCAGCGCGCGGGGAGCTAACTATGGCTACACCTTC. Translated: CASSARGANYGYTF.

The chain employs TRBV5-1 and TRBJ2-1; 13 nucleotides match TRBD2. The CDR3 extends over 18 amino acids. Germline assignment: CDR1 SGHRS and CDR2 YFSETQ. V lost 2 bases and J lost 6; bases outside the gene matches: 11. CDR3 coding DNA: TGCGCCAGCAGCTTTCAACTAGCGGGGGGGCCAAGTAGCAATGAGCAGTTCTTC. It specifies CASSFQLAGGPSSNEQFF.

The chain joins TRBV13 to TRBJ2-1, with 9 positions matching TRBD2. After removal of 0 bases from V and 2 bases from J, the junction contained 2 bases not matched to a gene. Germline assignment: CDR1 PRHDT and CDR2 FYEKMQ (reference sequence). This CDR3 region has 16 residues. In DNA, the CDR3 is TGTGCCAGCAGCTTAGGTGGACTAGCGACCTACAATGAGCAGTTCTTC. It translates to CASSLGGLATYNEQFF. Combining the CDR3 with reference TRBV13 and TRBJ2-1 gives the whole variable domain AAGVIQSPRHLIKEKRETATLKCYPIPRHDTVYWYQQGPGQDPQFLISFYEKMQSDKGSIPDRFSAQQFSDYHSELNMSSLELGDSALYFCASSLGGLATYNEQFFGPGTRLTVL.

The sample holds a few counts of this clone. The CDR3 region is CASSAQGNEPQHF. In DNA form, the CDR3 reads TGTGCCAGCAGCGCACAGGGAAATGAGCCCCAGCATTTT. V and J are TRBV9 and TRBJ1-5; maybe TRBD1 (6 bases). V was cut by 3 bases and J by 8 bases, with 12 bases left in between. Germline assignment: CDR1 SGDLS and CDR2 YYNGEE. The CDR3 loop spans 13 amino acids.

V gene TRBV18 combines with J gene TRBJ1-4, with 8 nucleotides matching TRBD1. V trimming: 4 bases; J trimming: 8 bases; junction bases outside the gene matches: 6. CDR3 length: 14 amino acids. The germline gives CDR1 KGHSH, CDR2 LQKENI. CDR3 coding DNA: TGTGCCAGCTCACTCCAGGGGGCGCGGGAAAAACTGTTTTTT. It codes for CASSLQGAREKLFF.

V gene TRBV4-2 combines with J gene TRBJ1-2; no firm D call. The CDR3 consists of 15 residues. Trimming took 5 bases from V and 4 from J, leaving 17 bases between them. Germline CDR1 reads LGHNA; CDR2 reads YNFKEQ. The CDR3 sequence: CASSGSIKGCYGYTF. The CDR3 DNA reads TGTGCCAGCAGCGGATCCATCAAAGGTTGCTATGGCTACACCTTC.

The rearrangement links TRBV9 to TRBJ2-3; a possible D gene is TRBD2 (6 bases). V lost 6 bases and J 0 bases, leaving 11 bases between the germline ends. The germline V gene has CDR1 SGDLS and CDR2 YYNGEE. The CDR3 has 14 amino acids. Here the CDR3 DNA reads TGTGCCAGCAACGAAGGAGGGAGCACAGATACGCAGTATTTT. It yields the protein CASNEGGSTDTQYF.

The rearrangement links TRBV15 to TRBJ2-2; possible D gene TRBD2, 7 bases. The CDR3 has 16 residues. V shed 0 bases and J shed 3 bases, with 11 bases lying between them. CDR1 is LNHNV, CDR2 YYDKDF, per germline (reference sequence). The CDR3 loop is CATSRERGPHTGELFF. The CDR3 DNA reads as TGTGCCACCAGCAGAGAGCGGGGGCCCCACACCGGGGAGCTGTTTTTT.

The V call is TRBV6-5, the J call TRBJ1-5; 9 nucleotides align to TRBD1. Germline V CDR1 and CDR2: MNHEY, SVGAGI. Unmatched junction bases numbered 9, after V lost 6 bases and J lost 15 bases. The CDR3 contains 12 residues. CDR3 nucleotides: TGTGCCAGCAGAACGGGACAGGGAGTGTGGCATTTT. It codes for CASRTGQGVWHF.

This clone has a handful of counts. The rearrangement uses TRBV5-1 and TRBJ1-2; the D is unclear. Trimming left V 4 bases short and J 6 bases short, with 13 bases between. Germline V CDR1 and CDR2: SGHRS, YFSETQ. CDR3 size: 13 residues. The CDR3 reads CASSMAPRDGYTF. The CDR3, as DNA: TGCGCCAGCAGCATGGCTCCTCGGGATGGCTACACCTTC.

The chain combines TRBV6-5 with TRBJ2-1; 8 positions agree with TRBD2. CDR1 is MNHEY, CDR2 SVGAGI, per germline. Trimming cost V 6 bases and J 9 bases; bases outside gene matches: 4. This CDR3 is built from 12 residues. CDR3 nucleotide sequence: TGTGCCAGCAGGCTTACTAGCGGTGAGCAGTTCTTC. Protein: CASRLTSGEQFF.